A single sample gave rise to the 11 T cell receptor beta chains below, sequenced in a study of blood T cell repertoires in COVID-19 (TCRdb year 2020). The library relied on the immunoSEQ multiplex PCR assay. TCRdb stores this immuneACCESS table with in-frame sequences only. Part of the clones is absent; in the studies checked, under half of the shortfall reflects unresolved V genes, and no reason is known for the rest. Counted in this sample were some 65,000 clones; about 86% of them appeared once. 16% of the sample is in the top ten clones. Sequenced input: peripheral blood. The receptors originated from a man aged 40-50 years with COVID-19, enrolled during active disease.

This chain links TRBV6-6 with TRBJ2-7; 8 bases fit TRBD1. V shed 5 bases and J 6 bases; nucleotides not matched to a gene: 15. CDR1 and CDR2 from the germline V gene are MNHNY and SVGAGI (reference sequence). This CDR3 region has 16 residues. CDR3: CASSRVSVGQGAEQYF. The CDR3 DNA is TGTGCCAGCAGTAGAGTCAGTGTAGGACAGGGTGCCGAGCAGTACTTC.

V usage is TRBV5-1 and J usage is TRBJ1-2; no clear D. There are 13 residues in the CDR3. Germline V gene sequence: CDR1 SGHRS, CDR2 YFSETQ. Trimming removed 0 bases at V and 11 bases at J, with 14 bases between. The CDR3 DNA sequence: TGCGCCAGCAGCTTGGGCTCTCTGTCGGAGTACACCTTC. It is translated as CASSLGSLSEYTF.

V usage is TRBV7-9 and J usage is TRBJ1-4; 8 bases agree with TRBD1. The CDR3 contains 15 residues. Germline V gene sequence: CDR1 SEHNR, CDR2 FQNEAQ (reference sequence). V shed 4 bases and J 6 bases; nucleotides not matched to a gene: 7. In DNA form, the CDR3 reads TGTGCCAGCAGCTACGAGCAGGGGGCGGATGAAAAACTGTTTTTT. It specifies CASSYEQGADEKLFF. The whole variable domain, filled in from reference TRBV7-9 and TRBJ1-4, reads DTGVSQNPRHKITKRGQNVTFRCDPISEHNRLYWYRQTLGQGPEFLTYFQNEAQLEKSRLLSDRFSAERPKGSFSTLEIQRTEQGDSAMYLCASSYEQGADEKLFFGSGTQLSVL.

V and J are TRBV19 and TRBJ2-7, with TRBD2 identical over 7 bases. Trimming cost V 1 base and J 3 bases; bases outside gene matches: 6. This CDR3 has 15 residues. Germline CDR1 and CDR2: LNHDA and SQIVND (reference sequence). In DNA form, the CDR3 reads TGTGCCAGTAGTATAGGAGCGGGGTTAATCTACGAGCAGTACTTC. It codes for CASSIGAGLIYEQYF.

This chain joins TRBV30 and TRBJ1-1; D is possibly TRBD1 (6 bases). The length of the CDR3 is 15 residues. Germline V gene sequence: CDR1 GTSNPN, CDR2 SVGIG (reference sequence). With 6 bases removed from V and 0 bases from J, the gap between germline ends came to 17 bases. This CDR3 is CACPKFGQMNTEAFF. CDR3 coding DNA: TGTGCCTGCCCTAAGTTTGGACAGATGAACACTGAAGCTTTCTTT.

The rearrangement links TRBV20-1 to TRBJ2-7, with no clear D. The CDR3 runs to 14 residues. V was trimmed by 3 bases and J by 0 bases, leaving 12 bases between them. Germline V lookup: CDR1 DFQATT, CDR2 SNEGSKA (reference sequence). The CDR3 is CSASGPPHSYEQYF. The CDR3 DNA follows: TGCAGTGCTAGTGGTCCCCCCCACTCCTACGAGCAGTACTTC.

J is TRBJ2-1 and V is TRBV5-1, with 9 bases matching TRBD1. Germline CDR1 and CDR2: SGHRS and YFSETQ. V trimming: 4 bases; J trimming: 8 bases; junction bases outside the gene matches: 7. This CDR3 is 14 amino acids long. CDR3 region: CASSPGTGKDEQFF. CDR3 in DNA: TGCGCCAGCAGCCCGGGGACAGGGAAGGATGAGCAGTTCTTC.

This chain connects TRBV5-1 to TRBJ1-3; TRBD1 is a possible D gene (5 bases). This CDR3 has 17 residues. Germline values: CDR1 SGHRS, CDR2 YFSETQ. Trimming took off 4 bases at V and 0 bases at J, with 17 bases between the two ends. The CDR3 protein is CASSRGTTPSSGNTIYF. The CDR3 DNA sequence: TGCGCCAGCAGCCGGGGGACGACACCGAGCTCTGGAAACACCATATATTTT.

This clone was seen more than once but under ten times. The chain combines TRBV5-1 with TRBJ2-2; 12 bases agree with TRBD2. This CDR3 region has 17 residues. Trimming cost V 1 base and J 7 bases; bases outside gene matches: 8. The germline CDR1 and CDR2 sequences are SGHRS and YFSETQ. The CDR3 region is CASSLPLAGGPSGELFF. For the CDR3, the DNA is TGCGCCAGCAGCTTGCCTCTAGCGGGGGGGCCGAGCGGGGAGCTGTTTTTT.

This clone was seen more than once but under ten times. V and J are TRBV3-1 (or the pseudogene TRBV3-2) and TRBJ1-1; D is ambiguous. Germline V gene data show CDR1 as LGHDT and CDR2 as YNNKEL (reference sequence). Trimming pared 6 bases from V and 3 bases from J, leaving 11 bases between. The CDR3 sequence is 13 residues long. The CDR3 reads CASRVRVDTEAFF. CDR3 nucleotides: TGTGCCAGCAGGGTTCGAGTTGACACTGAAGCTTTCTTT.

The chain carries TRBV13 and TRBJ1-6, with D unclear. The CDR3 spans 14 residues. Germline-derived CDR1 and CDR2 are PRHDT and FYEKMQ (reference sequence). V lost 4 bases, J lost 7 bases, and 11 bases lay in between. The CDR3 loop reads CASSSGGLNSPLHF. CDR3 sequence (DNA): TGTGCCAGCAGCTCAGGAGGACTCAATTCACCCCTCCACTTT.